The entry below gives a single T cell receptor beta chain sequence along with its context. Other DNA sequences from this sample encode an identical CDR3 as well. The entry originates in a study of shared clonotypes between healthy human individuals. The overall study: For every donor, three CD4 naive, three CD4 memory, two CD8 naive and one CD8 memory plates were used.

Sequencing was at deep level. TCRdb keeps only in-frame clones here, not all; method: immunoSEQ multiplex PCR. The table records more than 2 million clones, 90% to 95% of them present only once. CDR1 and CDR2 (germline): MNHEY, SMNVEV (reference sequence). This CDR3 has 12 residues. The V end was cut by 5 bases, the J end by 5 bases, with 9 bases between. Naive CD8 cells lacked CD45RO, underwent positive selection for CCR7 and left out terminally differentiated effector memory CD45RA+ cells. This sequence originates from a man between 18 and 29 years old in good health. Some clones in this sample may be carry-over from other donors' samples. The chain couples TRBV27 to TRBJ1-1, with D uncertain. The sequencing sample was made of naive CD8+ T cells from PBMCs. Written as DNA, the CDR3 is TGTGCCAGCAGTCACCTAGGGACTGAAGCTTTCTTT. This sequence encodes CASSHLGTEAFF.